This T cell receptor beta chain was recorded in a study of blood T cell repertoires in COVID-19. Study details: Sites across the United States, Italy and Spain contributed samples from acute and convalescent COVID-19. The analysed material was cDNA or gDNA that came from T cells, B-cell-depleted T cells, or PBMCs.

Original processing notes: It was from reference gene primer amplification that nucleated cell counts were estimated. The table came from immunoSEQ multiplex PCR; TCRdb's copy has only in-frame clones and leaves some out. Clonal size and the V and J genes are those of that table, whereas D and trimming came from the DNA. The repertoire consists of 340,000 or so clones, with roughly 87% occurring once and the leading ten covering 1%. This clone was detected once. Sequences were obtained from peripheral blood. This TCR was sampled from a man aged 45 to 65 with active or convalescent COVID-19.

CDR3 loop: CASSIAEASYEQYF. CDR3 nucleotide sequence: TGTGCCAGCTCAATAGCAGAAGCCTCCTACGAGCAGTACTTC. V usage is TRBV18 and J usage is TRBJ2-7; unclear D gene. The germline V gene encodes CDR1 KGHSH and CDR2 LQKENI. The CDR3 is 14 amino acids. Trimming removed 5 bases from V and 0 bases from J, with 11 bases in between.